These 10 T cell receptor beta chains were sequenced from one sample in a study of cytomegalovirus exposure and HLA in healthy donors. PCR amplification relied on 60 Vbeta primers (plus 13 Jbeta primers). Clones were read by immunoSEQ multiplex PCR, and TCRdb kept only the in-frame ones, dropping some. Of some 160,000 clones listed, over 60% are singletons. Sample: PBMCs. The receptors here all came from a man in his forties or fifties in good health and CMV-seronegative.

The sample holds one count of this clone. The genes are TRBV4-3 and TRBJ1-5; 8 bases fit TRBD1. The CDR3 runs 14 residues. Germline V gives CDR1 LGHNA, CDR2 YSLEER. V shed 4 bases and J 5 bases; nucleotides not matched to a gene: 4. The CDR3 DNA follows: TGCGCCAGCAGCCTGGACAGGGAACATCAGCCCCAGCATTTT. It is translated as CASSLDREHQPQHF.

The gene calls are TRBV5-1 and TRBJ2-1; TRBD1 aligns across 7 bases. The CDR3 is made up of 14 amino acids. V shed 0 bases, J shed 4 bases, and the junction held 1 base outside the gene matches. Germline assignment: CDR1 SGHRS and CDR2 YFSETQ. The CDR3 DNA sequence: TGCGCCAGCAGCTTGGAGGGGGCATACAATGAGCAGTTCTTC. Translating gives CASSLEGAYNEQFF.

The rearrangement joins TRBV11-2 to TRBJ1-1, with D tentatively TRBD1 (5 bases). This CDR3 spans 13 amino acids. Looked up from germline, CDR1 is SGHAT and CDR2 is FQNNGV. Trimming stripped 4 bases from V and 4 bases from J, with 10 bases between. CDR3 coding DNA: TGTGCCAGCAGCTCGGGGCGGGGCACTGAAGCTTTCTTT. Protein sequence: CASSSGRGTEAFF.

This clone occurred a few times. V gene TRBV14 combines with J gene TRBJ1-2; 9 bases align to TRBD1. CDR1 SGHDN and CDR2 FVKESK come from the germline V gene. The CDR3 has 15 amino acids. With V trimmed by 4 bases and J by 2 bases, 5 bases remained unmatched. CDR3 in amino acids: CASSPWTGVNYGYTF. Written as DNA, the CDR3 is TGTGCCAGCAGCCCTTGGACAGGGGTGAACTATGGCTACACCTTC.

This rearrangement joins TRBV9 to TRBJ2-1; 7 bases map to TRBD1. The germline V gene has CDR1 SGDLS and CDR2 YYNGEE. The CDR3 consists of 16 residues. Trimming at V came to 4 bases and at J to 6 bases, leaving 13 bases not matched to a gene. The CDR3 sequence is CASSFQDGPGGNEQFF. For the CDR3, the DNA is TGTGCCAGCAGCTTCCAGGATGGTCCAGGGGGCAATGAGCAGTTCTTC.

This sequence joins TRBV7-2 and TRBJ1-5; perhaps TRBD1 as D (5 bases). Per the germline V gene, CDR1 is SGHTA and CDR2 is FQGNSA. The CDR3 runs 13 residues. Trimming removed 1 base at V and 7 bases at J, with 8 bases between. CDR3 DNA sequence: TGTGCCAGCAGCTTAGGGGGCAGGCAGCCCCAGCATTTT. Residues: CASSLGGRQPQHF.

The chain uses TRBV5-1 and TRBJ2-7; TRBD2 is a possible D gene (7 bases). Germline values: CDR1 SGHRS, CDR2 YFSETQ. This CDR3 is built from 15 residues. V lost 7 bases, J lost 2 bases, and 19 bases lay in between. CDR3 sequence (DNA): TGCGCCAGCGCCTTGGGTGGGGGGGACACCTACGAGCAGTACTTC. Translating it yields CASALGGGDTYEQYF. Complete variable domain (other parts from reference TRBV5-1 and TRBJ2-7): KAGVTQTPRYLIKTRGQQVTLSCSPISGHRSVSWYQQTPGQGLQFLFEYFSETQRNKGNFPGRFSGRQFSNSRSEMNVSTLELGDSALYLCASALGGGDTYEQYFGPGTRLTVT.

This clone was seen a few times. This chain uses TRBV5-1 with TRBJ1-4; D is uncertain. The germline gives CDR1 SGHRS, CDR2 YFSETQ. There are 15 residues in the CDR3. V lost 2 bases, J lost 8 bases, and 16 bases lay in between. The CDR3 here is CASSLLAGPLEKLFF. CDR3 sequence (DNA): TGCGCCAGCAGCTTACTAGCCGGTCCGTTAGAAAAACTGTTTTTT. Supplemented by reference TRBV5-1 and TRBJ1-4, the full variable domain reads KAGVTQTPRYLIKTRGQQVTLSCSPISGHRSVSWYQQTPGQGLQFLFEYFSETQRNKGNFPGRFSGRQFSNSRSEMNVSTLELGDSALYLCASSLLAGPLEKLFFGSGTQLSVL.

The CDR3 sequence is CASSALAGGGDEQFF. The CDR3, as DNA: TGTGCCAGCAGTGCACTAGCGGGGGGGGGCGATGAGCAGTTCTTC. The rearrangement uses TRBV2 and TRBJ2-1, with 13 bases aligning to TRBD2. With 4 bases clipped from V and 8 bases from J, the junction kept 5 bases outside the gene matches. The length of the CDR3 is 15 residues. Germline V lookup: CDR1 SNHLY, CDR2 FYNNEI. The full variable domain, rest sourced from reference TRBV2 and TRBJ2-1, is EPEVTQTPSHQVTQMGQEVILRCVPISNHLYFYWYRQILGQKVEFLVSFYNNEISEKSEIFDDQFSVERPDGSNFTLKIRSTKLEDSAMYFCASSALAGGGDEQFFGPGTRLTVL.

The table lists this clone with a few counts. V usage is TRBV6-1 and J usage is TRBJ2-7; TRBD1 matches 11 bases. With V trimmed by 6 bases and J by 7 bases, 8 bases remained unmatched. This CDR3 contains 14 residues. Germline CDR1 reads MNHNS; CDR2 reads SASEGT. CDR3 in DNA: TGTGCCAGCAGCCCCTACGGGACAGGGGGAGAGCAGTACTTC. It is translated as CASSPYGTGGEQYF.